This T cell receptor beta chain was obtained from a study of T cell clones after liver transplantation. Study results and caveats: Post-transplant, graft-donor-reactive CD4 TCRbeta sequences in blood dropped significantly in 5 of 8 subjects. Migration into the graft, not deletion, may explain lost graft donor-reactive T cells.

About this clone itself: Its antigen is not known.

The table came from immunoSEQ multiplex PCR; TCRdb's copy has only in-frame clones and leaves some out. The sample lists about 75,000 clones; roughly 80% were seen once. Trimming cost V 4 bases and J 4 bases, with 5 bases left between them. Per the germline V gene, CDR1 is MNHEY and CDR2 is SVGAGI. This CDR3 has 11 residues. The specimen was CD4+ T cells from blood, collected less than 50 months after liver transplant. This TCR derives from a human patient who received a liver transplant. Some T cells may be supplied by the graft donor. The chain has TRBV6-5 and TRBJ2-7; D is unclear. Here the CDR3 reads CASSSLYEQYF. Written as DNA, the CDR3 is TGTGCCAGCAGTTCCTTATACGAGCAGTACTTC.